Listed below are T cell receptor beta chains from one sample, sequenced in a study of T cell responses to AZD1222 COVID-19 vaccine. Some clones are missing from TCRdb's copy, which holds only in-frame ones; the method was immunoSEQ multiplex PCR. The sample carries some 100,000 clones, around nine tenths recorded once. The source was peripheral blood, collected 28 days after the second AZD1222 dose. The receptors shown here come from an adult who received the AZD1222 COVID-19 vaccine. Both conserved end residues are trimmed from each CDR3. Each record gives: V gene, clone size, CDR3 protein. Where a row states a size, it is once, few, many or the class of an expanded clone; other rows omit it.

TRBV10-2 | few | ASSDLGGYAEAF
TRBV3-1/TRBV3-2 | NA | ASSHLQGNTEAF
TRBV7-3 | NA | ASSIARTGPYNEQF
TRBV2 | NA | ASRGNQPQH
TRBV4-3 | NA | ASSFRAGGLDGGELF
TRBV5-1 | few | ASSLLPSASYEQY
TRBV9 | NA | ASSAWTGTNYGYT
TRBV3-1/TRBV3-2 | NA | ASSPSWDTTDTQY
TRBV2 | NA | ASSEQGVSYEQY
TRBV5-1 | once | ASSPGGAGETQY
TRBV11-3 | NA | ASSLRGPGIVSYNEQF
TRBV2 | few | ASSGEKEVQPQH
TRBV2 | few | ASSVSGKEQF
TRBV29-1 | NA | SAAREILNTEAF
TRBV6-4 | few | ASRQNIEASTEAF
TRBV19 | NA | ASSIGVQGYEQY
TRBV3-1/TRBV3-2 | once | ASSQDLLRDTGELF
TRBV11-3 | NA | ASSLGGDTEAF
TRBV14 | once | ASSQEAPGFSGYT
TRBV30 | NA | AWIADVYGYT
TRBV9 | NA | ASSVDRSAGSQEAQETQY
TRBV6-5 | NA | ASRQGPENQPQH
TRBV5-6 | NA | ASSLTRNTGELF
TRBV19 | NA | ASSIGQGRAEAF
TRBV28 | NA | AVYPSGSYNEQF
TRBV18 | NA | ASSPSSYEQY
TRBV28 | NA | ASSLRGRGGDEQF
TRBV6-5 | NA | ASRGQGFSEAF
TRBV2 | NA | ASSEQGQVNTEAF
TRBV15 | NA | ATGTGGFYEQY
TRBV30 | NA | AWSKPPWGGVRADEQY
TRBV20-1 | NA | SASIREKLF
TRBV28 | NA | ASSPGGTGATEAF
TRBV12-3/TRBV12-4 | NA | ASSLNYGYT
TRBV20-1 | NA | SASGQGQGLGTDTQY
TRBV30 | NA | AWSLRARYEQY
TRBV3-1/TRBV3-2 | NA | ASSQRGGNYNEQF
TRBV18 | NA | ASSPNQGITGELF
TRBV7-9 | NA | ASSLEVLAKNIQY
TRBV27 | once | ASSLSGWVAANYGYT
TRBV5-6 | NA | ASSTYRVPEELF
TRBV7-7 | NA | ATSGIDRNTIY
TRBV4-1 | NA | ASSPRGRGRGNTEAF
TRBV4-3 | NA | ASSQDYRDDGYT
TRBV6-5 | NA | ASSRGQRGQPQH
TRBV7-3 | NA | ASSSQGSTEAF
TRBV25-1 | NA | ASSARDAFEGEQF
TRBV3-1/TRBV3-2 | NA | ASSQVWGNYNEQF
TRBV6-5 | NA | ASSFALLADNEQF
TRBV24-1 | NA | ATVGVSDTEAF
TRBV19 | NA | ATLSGEEKLF
TRBV29-1 | NA | SALNQGAQGEQF